This is a list of T cell receptor beta chains from one sample in a study of Ad26.COV2.S vaccination and SARS-CoV-2 variants. Data came from immunoSEQ multiplex PCR; TCRdb stores just in-frame clones and leaves some out. The profile covers 400,000 to 500,000 clones, with approximately 90% appearing a single time and 3.6% taken by the ten largest. The sequencing here drew on peripheral blood, taken in a trial of Ad26.COV2.S vaccine versus placebo. All receptors derive from a person aged 18-60 years who received the Ad26.COV2.S COVID-19 vaccine or a placebo. Each CDR3 is given with its conserved first and last residue. D genes are given only for firm matches. Size is omitted from some rows. Given values are once, few, many or a class for expanded clones.

V: TRBV29-1
J: TRBJ2-3
D: TRBD1
size: NA
DNA: TGCAGCGCTGGGACAGGGGGCTGGGATACGCAGTATTTT
CDR3: CSAGTGGWDTQYF

V: TRBV6-5
J: TRBJ2-7
D: NA
size: NA
DNA: TGTGCCAGCAGTCTCACCGGGACATCCTCCTACGAGCAGTACTTC
CDR3: CASSLTGTSSYEQYF

V: TRBV7-9
J: TRBJ2-7
D: NA
size: NA
DNA: TGTGCCAGCAGCTATGGCTCGTCCGAGCAGTACTTC
CDR3: CASSYGSSEQYF

V: TRBV9
J: TRBJ2-5
D: TRBD2
size: NA
DNA: TGTGCCAGCAGCGGGACTAGGAAGGAGACCCAGTACTTC
CDR3: CASSGTRKETQYF

V: TRBV7-6
J: TRBJ1-4
D: TRBD1
size: NA
DNA: TGTGCCAGCAGCTGGGACAGCAGTAATGAAAAACTGTTTTTT
CDR3: CASSWDSSNEKLFF

V: TRBV20-1
J: TRBJ2-3
D: NA
size: NA
DNA: TGCAGTGCTCCGCGGGACATACAGTATTTT
CDR3: CSAPRDIQYF

V: TRBV20-1
J: TRBJ2-5
D: NA
size: NA
DNA: TGCAGTGCTAGTGTGGGTGCCAGCGGGGAGACCCAGTACTTC
CDR3: CSASVGASGETQYF

V: TRBV28
J: TRBJ1-6
D: NA
size: NA
DNA: TGTGCCAGCAGTCCAGGGATCCAGGGTTCACCCCTCCACTTT
CDR3: CASSPGIQGSPLHF

V: TRBV6-2/TRBV6-3
J: TRBJ2-5
D: NA
size: NA
DNA: TGTGCCAGCAGTTTACCGCCAGGACTGGTGGAGACCCAGTACTTC
CDR3: CASSLPPGLVETQYF

V: TRBV4-3
J: TRBJ1-2
D: TRBD1
size: NA
DNA: TGCGCCAGCAGCCAAGATTTTCAGGACAGGGGTTCCCGGGGCTACACCTTC
CDR3: CASSQDFQDRGSRGYTF

V: TRBV5-1
J: TRBJ2-3
D: TRBD2
size: NA
DNA: TGCGCCAGCAATAGCCCAGCGGGGGTTTGGACAGATACGCAGTATTTT
CDR3: CASNSPAGVWTDTQYF

V: TRBV4-3
J: TRBJ2-1
D: TRBD2
size: NA
DNA: TGCGCCAGCAGCCAAGACCCTCCTAGCGGGGCGTACAATGAGCAGTTCTTC
CDR3: CASSQDPPSGAYNEQFF

V: TRBV19
J: TRBJ1-6
D: NA
size: NA
DNA: TGTGCCAGTAGTGTAGGGAATTCACCCCTCCACTTT
CDR3: CASSVGNSPLHF

V: TRBV27
J: TRBJ1-1
D: NA
size: NA
DNA: TGTGCCAGCAGTCCCCCCGGGGCCGTGAACACTGAAGCTTTCTTT
CDR3: CASSPPGAVNTEAFF

V: TRBV19
J: TRBJ2-7
D: TRBD1
size: NA
DNA: TGTGCCAGTAGTCCTCGACAGGGTCTCTACGAGCAGTACTTC
CDR3: CASSPRQGLYEQYF

V: TRBV10-2
J: TRBJ2-1
D: TRBD1
size: NA
DNA: TGCGCCAGCGCGACAGGACAGGGACTCTACAATGAGCAGTTCTTC
CDR3: CASATGQGLYNEQFF

V: TRBV4-1
J: TRBJ2-7
D: TRBD1
size: NA
DNA: TGCGCCAGCAGCCGTACCACGGGACAGGCCTGGGAGCAGTACTTC
CDR3: CASSRTTGQAWEQYF

V: TRBV2
J: TRBJ1-4
D: NA
size: NA
DNA: TGTGCCAGCAGGCGGCTTCAATCTAATGAAAAACTGTTTTTT
CDR3: CASRRLQSNEKLFF

V: TRBV3-1/TRBV3-2
J: TRBJ2-3
D: TRBD1
size: NA
DNA: TGTGCCAGCAGCCAACCGGGACAGGGCGCCCATTCCTGGTATTTT
CDR3: CASSQPGQGAHSWYF

V: TRBV4-2
J: TRBJ2-3
D: TRBD2
size: NA
DNA: TGTGCCAGCAGCCGCCGGACTAGCGGGGGGACTAGCACAGATACGCAGTATTTT
CDR3: CASSRRTSGGTSTDTQYF

V: TRBV29-1
J: TRBJ1-2
D: TRBD1
size: NA
DNA: TGCAGCGTTACACAGGGGGACGGTTCCTATGGCTACACCTTC
CDR3: CSVTQGDGSYGYTF

V: TRBV24-1
J: TRBJ2-7
D: NA
size: NA
DNA: TGTGCCACCAGTGACCCCCGGACTGGTGTGGTAGAGCAGTACTTC
CDR3: CATSDPRTGVVEQYF

V: TRBV5-6
J: TRBJ2-7
D: TRBD2
size: NA
DNA: TGTGCCAGCAGCTGGGAGGGGCGGTGGTACGAGCAGTACTTC
CDR3: CASSWEGRWYEQYF

V: TRBV30
J: TRBJ2-2
D: NA
size: NA
DNA: TGTGCCTGGAGTCCCGGGACTCAAGACACCGGGGAGCTGTTTTTT
CDR3: CAWSPGTQDTGELFF

V: TRBV9
J: TRBJ1-2
D: NA
size: NA
DNA: TGTGCCAGCAGCCCCGGACGAGCTAACTATGGCTACACCTTC
CDR3: CASSPGRANYGYTF

V: TRBV7-2
J: TRBJ2-7
D: TRBD1
size: NA
DNA: TGTGCCAGCAGCCCTCAGGGACAGGCGGTTAATGAGCAGTACTTC
CDR3: CASSPQGQAVNEQYF

V: TRBV28
J: TRBJ1-5
D: TRBD1
size: once
DNA: TGTGCCAGCAGTTTCGCGGGACAGGGTGAGGCCCCCCAGCATTTT
CDR3: CASSFAGQGEAPQHF

V: TRBV4-3
J: TRBJ2-2
D: TRBD1
size: NA
DNA: TGCGCCAGCAGCCAAAACAGGGGGCGCATCGGGGAGCTGTTTTTT
CDR3: CASSQNRGRIGELFF